The subject of this entry is one T cell receptor beta chain. The data stem from a study of blood T cell repertoires in COVID-19. Study-level information: PBMCs, B-cell-depleted T cells, or T cells were the source of the cDNA or gDNA that made up the material.

Assay: immunoSEQ multiplex PCR; the TCRdb copy retains only in-frame clones and omits some. This sample carries roughly 120,000 clones, roughly 90% of them seen once, and the ten largest clones take less than 5%. Seattle enrolled patients during active infection and tracked them longitudinally. Sequencing used peripheral blood. The clonotype originates from a man aged 55-75 years with COVID-19, enrolled during active disease.

CDR3 residues: CASSVGGVQETQYF. CDR3 DNA: TGCGCCAGCAGCGTCGGAGGGGTCCAAGAGACCCAGTACTTC. V gene TRBV5-1 combines with J gene TRBJ2-5; D possibly corresponds to TRBD2 (6 bases). The CDR3 length is 14 residues. Deletions cut 4 bases from V and 1 base from J, with 11 bases between. The germline V gene encodes CDR1 SGHRS and CDR2 YFSETQ.